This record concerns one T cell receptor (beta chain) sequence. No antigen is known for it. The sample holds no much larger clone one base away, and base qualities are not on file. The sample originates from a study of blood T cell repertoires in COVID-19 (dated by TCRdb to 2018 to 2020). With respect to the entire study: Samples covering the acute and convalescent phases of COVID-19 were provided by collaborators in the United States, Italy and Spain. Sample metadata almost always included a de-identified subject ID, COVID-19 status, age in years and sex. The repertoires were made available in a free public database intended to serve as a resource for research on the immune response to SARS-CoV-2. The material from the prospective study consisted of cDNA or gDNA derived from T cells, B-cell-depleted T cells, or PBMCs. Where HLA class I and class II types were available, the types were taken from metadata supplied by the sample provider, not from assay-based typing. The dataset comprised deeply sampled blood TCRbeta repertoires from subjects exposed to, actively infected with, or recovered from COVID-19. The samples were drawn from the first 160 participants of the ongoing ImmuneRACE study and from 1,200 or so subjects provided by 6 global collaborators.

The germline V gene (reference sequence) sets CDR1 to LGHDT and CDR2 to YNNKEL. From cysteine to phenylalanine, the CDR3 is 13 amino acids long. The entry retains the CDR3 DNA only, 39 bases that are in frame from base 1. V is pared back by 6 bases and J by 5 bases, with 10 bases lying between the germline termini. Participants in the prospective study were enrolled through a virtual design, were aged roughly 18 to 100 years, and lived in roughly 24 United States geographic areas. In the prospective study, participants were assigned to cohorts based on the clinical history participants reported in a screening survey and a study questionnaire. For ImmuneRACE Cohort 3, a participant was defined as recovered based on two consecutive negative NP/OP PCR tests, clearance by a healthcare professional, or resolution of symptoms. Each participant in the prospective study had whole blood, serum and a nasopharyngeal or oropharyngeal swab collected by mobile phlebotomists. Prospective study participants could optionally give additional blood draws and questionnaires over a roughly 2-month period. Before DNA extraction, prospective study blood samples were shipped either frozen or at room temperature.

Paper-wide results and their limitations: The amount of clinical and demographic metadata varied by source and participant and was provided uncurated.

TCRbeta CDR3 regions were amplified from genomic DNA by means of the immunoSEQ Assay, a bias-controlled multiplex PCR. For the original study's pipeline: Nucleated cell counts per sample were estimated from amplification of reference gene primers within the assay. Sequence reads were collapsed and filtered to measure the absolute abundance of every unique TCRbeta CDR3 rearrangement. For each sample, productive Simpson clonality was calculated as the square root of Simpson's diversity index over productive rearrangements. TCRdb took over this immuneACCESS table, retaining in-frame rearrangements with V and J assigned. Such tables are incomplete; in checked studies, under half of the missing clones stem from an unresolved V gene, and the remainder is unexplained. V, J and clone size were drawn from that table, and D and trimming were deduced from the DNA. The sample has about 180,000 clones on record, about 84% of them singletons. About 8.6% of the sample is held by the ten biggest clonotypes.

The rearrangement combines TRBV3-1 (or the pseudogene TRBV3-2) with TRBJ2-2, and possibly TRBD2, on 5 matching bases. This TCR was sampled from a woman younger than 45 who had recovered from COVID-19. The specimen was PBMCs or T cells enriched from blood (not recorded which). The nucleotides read TGTGCCAGCAGTCGCCCGGGGACCGGGGAGCTGTTTTTT. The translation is CASSRPGTGELFF.